Presented here are 21 T cell receptor beta chains from one specimen sequenced in a study of T cells in Graves' hyperthyroidism and ophthalmopathy. Amplified TCR beta CDR3 regions derived from RNA transcripts. HTBI primers were the set used in a first-round RT-PCR of the TCR CDR3. Via MiXCR, TCRdb re-called the multiplex PCR reads, giving one row per CDR3 protein. The table shows about 690,000 distinct CDR3 sequences, with 15% to 20% occurring only once. The sample taken for sequencing was blood. Receptors were obtained from a man aged 50-59 years with Graves' hyperthyroidism.

This clonotype occurred many times. The chain recombines TRBV6-2 or TRBV6-3 with TRBJ1-5; TRBD1 is a possible D gene (6 bases). V lost 5 bases to trimming and J lost 3 bases, with 8 bases between them. Germline CDR1 MNHEY, CDR2 SVGEGT. The CDR3 is 13 residues long. The DNA of the CDR3 is TGTGCCAGCAGTCACAGGGTCAATCAGCCCCAGCATTTT. Encoded protein: CASSHRVNQPQHF.

This clonotype has ten or more counts. This chain connects TRBV20-1 to TRBJ2-5, with a tentative D call TRBD2 (6 bases). This CDR3 is 13 amino acids long. V was trimmed by 5 bases and J by 5 bases, leaving 15 bases between them. Germline values: CDR1 DFQATT, CDR2 SNEGSKA (reference sequence). In DNA, the CDR3 is TGCAGTGCTCCATCGGGAGACTGGGAGACCCAGTACTTC. Translated, it gives CSAPSGDWETQYF.

This clonotype has more than one count but fewer than ten. The gene calls are TRBV6-1 and TRBJ2-1; D is uncertain. From germline, CDR1 is MNHNS and CDR2 SASEGT. The CDR3 covers 13 residues. Trimming removed 0 bases at V and 15 bases at J, with 15 bases between. The CDR3 sequence is CASSEAPRLWVFF. The CDR3 DNA reads TGTGCCAGCAGTGAAGCGCCGAGGCTATGGGTGTTCTTC.

The chain links TRBV4-1 to TRBJ1-2; TRBD1 might be the D (6 bases). Germline V gene data show CDR1 as MGHRA and CDR2 as YSYEKL. Trimming removed 2 bases from V and 4 bases from J, with 17 bases in between. The CDR3 length is 16 residues. The CDR3 region has the DNA TGCGCCAGCAGCCAACGTGGCCGGGGGCGCGCCTATGGCTACACCTTC. Translated, it gives CASSQRGRGRAYGYTF.

V usage is TRBV20-1 and J usage is TRBJ2-4; TRBD2 aligns across 11 bases. Germline loops: CDR1 DFQATT, CDR2 SNEGSKA (reference sequence). The V and J ends lost 2 bases and 2 bases, in that order; junction bases with no gene match: 20. CDR3 length: 21 amino acids. The CDR3 region is CSARSGEDSSGRALTKNIQYF. CDR3 bases: TGCAGTGCTAGAAGCGGGGAGGATAGTAGCGGGAGGGCCTTAACCAAAAACATTCAGTACTTC.

This clonotype was seen more than once but under ten times. The CDR3 DNA reads TGTGCCAGCAGCCAACCTAATACAGGGAACACTGAAGCTTTCTTT. This encodes CASSQPNTGNTEAFF. The V gene is TRBV4-2, the J gene TRBJ1-1; tentative D call: TRBD1 (5 bases). The V gene lost 2 bases and the J gene lost 1 base, with 11 bases spanning the gap. The germline gives CDR1 LGHNA, CDR2 YNFKEQ. The CDR3 has 15 residues.

This clonotype was counted many times. This sequence joins TRBV5-1 and TRBJ2-5, with TRBD2 as a possible D gene (5 bases). This CDR3 contains 13 residues. Germline loops: CDR1 SGHRS, CDR2 YFSETQ. V was pared by 4 bases and J by 6 bases, with 13 bases between. The CDR3, as DNA: TGCGCCAGCAGCCCGGGATCCGGGAAGACCCAGTACTTC. Protein product: CASSPGSGKTQYF.

This clonotype came up many times. The gene calls are TRBV9 and TRBJ2-7; the D call may be TRBD1 or TRBD2 (5 bases each). V dropped 3 bases and J dropped 2 bases, with 15 bases sitting between them. Germline CDR1 is SGDLS and CDR2 is YYNGEE. This CDR3 has 15 residues. The CDR3 DNA is TGTGCCAGCAGCGCCCAACCGGGACCGACCTACGAGCAGTACTTC. Amino acid sequence: CASSAQPGPTYEQYF.

This clonotype was seen repeatedly, ten times or more. This rearrangement joins TRBV10-3 to TRBJ1-1; D may be TRBD1 (5 bases). The germline CDR1 and CDR2 sequences are ENHRY and SYGVKD. CDR3 length: 13 amino acids. V shed 3 bases and J shed 7 bases, with 12 bases lying between them. The CDR3 protein is CAISDDSRLEAFF. CDR3 DNA: TGTGCCATCAGTGACGACAGCAGACTTGAAGCTTTCTTT.

This clonotype was detected only a few times. V is TRBV7-9 and J is TRBJ2-3; 7 nucleotides agree with TRBD2. Germline lookup yields CDR1 SEHNR and CDR2 FQNEAQ (reference sequence). The CDR3 is 16 amino acids. V dropped 1 base and J dropped 2; count of bases not matched to a gene: 6. The CDR3 loop is CASSLGEGASTDTQYF. CDR3 DNA sequence: TGTGCCAGCAGCTTAGGGGAGGGAGCCTCCACAGATACGCAGTATTTT.

This clonotype occurred a few times. V and J are TRBV20-1 and TRBJ1-5, with 7 nucleotides matching TRBD1. Germline V CDR1 and CDR2: DFQATT, SNEGSKA (reference sequence). V gave up 0 bases and J gave up 4 bases; unmatched junction bases: 6. CDR3 size: 15 residues. The chain's CDR3 is CSARDSARGNQPQHF. In DNA form, the CDR3 reads TGCAGTGCTAGAGATTCCGCCAGGGGGAATCAGCCCCAGCATTTT.

CDR3 sequence (DNA): TGTGCCAGCAGTATGGGTCCGGCTGCCTACGAGCAGTACTTC. Translating gives CASSMGPAAYEQYF. The chain is built from TRBV6-1 and TRBJ2-7; unclear D gene. V was shortened by 5 bases and J by 2 bases, with 13 bases between the two germline ends. The CDR3 has 14 residues. From germline, CDR1 is MNHNS and CDR2 SASEGT.

A word on this clonotype: A much larger clone sits a single nucleotide away, making a read error possible. The chain employs TRBV20-1 and TRBJ2-1; TRBD2 might be the D (6 bases). This CDR3 is built from 16 residues. Germline V gene data show CDR1 as DFQATT and CDR2 as SNEGSKA (reference sequence). Trimming left V 1 base short and J 4 bases short, with 17 bases between. The CDR3 sequence is CSARVRAGGTYNEQFF. In nucleotides, the CDR3 is TGCAGTGCTAGAGTTCGGGCTGGCGGGACTTACAATGAGCAGTTCTTC.

This clonotype was counted at least ten times. The J gene is TRBJ2-3, the V gene TRBV7-9, with TRBD1 as a possible D gene (7 bases). The V end lost 5 bases, the J end lost 2 bases, and 17 bases lay between the germline ends. The CDR3 loop spans 16 amino acids. Germline V gives CDR1 SEHNR, CDR2 FQNEAQ (reference sequence). This CDR3 reads CASSGGDRKYTDTQYF. CDR3 DNA sequence: TGTGCCAGCAGCGGCGGGGACAGAAAGTACACAGATACGCAGTATTTT.

This clonotype appeared many times. The gene calls are TRBV10-3 and TRBJ1-2; D is unclear. V lost 3 bases and J lost 6, with 11 bases in between. This CDR3 comprises 13 residues. CDR1 and CDR2 from the germline V gene are ENHRY and SYGVKD. The CDR3: CAISDSGIDGYTF. Written as DNA, the CDR3 is TGTGCCATCAGTGACTCAGGTATAGATGGCTACACCTTC.

This clonotype was picked up a small number of times. CDR3 residues: CASSIVKSGANVLTF. The CDR3 DNA reads TGTGCCAGTAGTATAGTAAAATCTGGGGCCAACGTCCTGACTTTC. The rearrangement uses TRBV19 and TRBJ2-6, with D unclear. CDR1 and CDR2 from the germline V gene are LNHDA and SQIVND (reference sequence). This CDR3 comprises 15 residues. The V end was cut by 1 base, the J end by 1 base, with 5 bases between.

The chain is built from TRBV2 and TRBJ2-7, with 7 bases matching TRBD2. CDR3 size: 15 residues. V trimming: 6 bases; J trimming: 4 bases; junction bases outside the gene matches: 12. Looked up from germline, CDR1 is SNHLY and CDR2 is FYNNEI. DNA for the CDR3: TGTGCCAGCAGACCCTCGGGGGGTACGGGGTACGAGCAGTACTTC. Amino acids: CASRPSGGTGYEQYF.

This clonotype was picked up a small number of times. This clone may be a read error of a much larger clone one base away. The rearrangement links TRBV28 to TRBJ2-7; 8 nucleotides line up with TRBD1. This CDR3 has 13 amino acids. Germline CDR1 is MDHEN and CDR2 is SYDVKM. CDR3 DNA: TGTGCCAGCAGTTTACCAGGGGGCCACGAGCGGTACTTC. This encodes CASSLPGGHERYF. Full variable domain (missing parts from reference TRBV28 and TRBJ2-7): DVKVTQSSRYLVKRTGEKVFLECVQDMDHENMFWYRQDPGLGLRLIYFSYDVKMKEKGDIPEGYSVSREKKERFSLILESASTNQTSMYLCASSLPGGHERYFGPGTRLTVT.

This clonotype showed up just a few times. This chain joins TRBV19 and TRBJ2-1; D not resolved. V was trimmed by 2 bases and J by 0 bases, leaving 14 bases between them. The CDR3 runs 17 residues. Germline V lookup: CDR1 LNHDA, CDR2 SQIVND (reference sequence). In nucleotides, the CDR3 is TGTGCCAGTAGTATACTCAAAGGCGGAAGCTCCTACAATGAGCAGTTCTTC. Residues: CASSILKGGSSYNEQFF.

Ten or more counts support this clonotype. The V gene is TRBV28, the J gene TRBJ2-5; TRBD2 aligns across 11 bases. CDR1 is MDHEN, CDR2 SYDVKM, per germline. The CDR3 runs 17 residues. J lost 1 base, V lost 5 bases, and 9 bases had no gene match. Here the CDR3 DNA reads TGTGCCAGCAGTCTCTACCTAGCGGGAGGTATCCAAGAGACCCAGTACTTC. Translation gives CASSLYLAGGIQETQYF.

The chain joins TRBV10-3 to TRBJ1-5, with a tentative D call TRBD1 (5 bases). There are 13 residues in the CDR3. Trimming removed 9 bases from V and 10 bases from J, with 19 bases in between. Germline loops: CDR1 ENHRY, CDR2 SYGVKD. CDR3: CAIAPWGEEPQHF. CDR3 nucleotides: TGTGCCATTGCCCCCTGGGGGGAGGAACCCCAGCATTTT.